Listed below are T cell receptor beta chains from one sample, sequenced in a study of cytomegalovirus exposure and HLA in healthy donors. Assay used: immunoSEQ multiplex PCR; TCRdb lists only in-frame clones, some missing. The table includes 160,000 or so clones, over 75% detected once. Sequenced input: PBMCs. These receptors all stem from a woman aged 25 to 39 in good health and CMV-seronegative. CDR3s include the opening cysteine and the closing phenylalanine or tryptophan. A D gene is named only where the DNA matches it firmly. Rows may omit the clone size; those that give it use once, few, many or a size class.

J | D | V | size | DNA | CDR3
TRBJ1-1 | - | TRBV7-2 | - | TGTGCCAGCAGCTTAGAGCATACGAACACTGAAGCTTTCTTT | CASSLEHTNTEAFF
TRBJ1-4 | - | TRBV19 | - | TGTGCCAGTAGTATAGGGCAGAGGAATGAAAAACTGTTTTTT | CASSIGQRNEKLFF
TRBJ1-6 | TRBD1 | TRBV19 | - | TGTGCCAGTAGTACTCGGGACAGTTATAATTCACCCCTCCACTTT | CASSTRDSYNSPLHF
TRBJ2-1 | TRBD2 | TRBV7-8 | few | TGTGCCAGCAGCTTACTCGGGGGGGCGATCGGTGAGCAGTTCTTC | CASSLLGGAIGEQFF
TRBJ2-6 | TRBD1 | TRBV5-1 | - | TGCGCCAGCAGGACTCAGGGGGCCTTTGGTGGGGCCAACGTCCTGACTTTC | CASRTQGAFGGANVLTF
TRBJ2-1 | TRBD1 | TRBV10-3 | - | TGTGCCATCAGTGAGGGCAGCAGACAGGGGGCCAGTGAGCAGTTCTTC | CAISEGSRQGASEQFF
TRBJ1-1 | TRBD1 | TRBV13 | few | TGTGCCAGCAGCCCCTGGAGGGACAGGAACACTGAAGCTTTCTTT | CASSPWRDRNTEAFF
TRBJ1-1 | - | TRBV28 | - | TGTGCCAGCAGTCTACCTTCGTTCGGACTCGAAGCTTTCTTT | CASSLPSFGLEAFF
TRBJ1-3 | TRBD1 | TRBV28 | - | TGTGCCAGCAGTCGGCCGGGACAGAATGATTACTCTGGAAACACCATATATTTT | CASSRPGQNDYSGNTIYF
TRBJ2-5 | - | TRBV7-9 | - | TGTGCCAGCAGTTCGACTGGCGGAGAGACCCAGTACTTC | CASSSTGGETQYF
TRBJ2-1 | - | TRBV19 | few | TGTGCCAGTAGTGGTGGGGGGGGGCCTCTTTTAAATGAGCAGTTCTTC | CASSGGGGPLLNEQFF
TRBJ1-5 | TRBD1 | TRBV27 | - | TGTGCCAGCAGTCTGAGATCCGGGACAGGTTATCAGCCCCAGCATTTT | CASSLRSGTGYQPQHF
TRBJ2-7 | TRBD1 | TRBV5-4 | - | TGTGCCAGCAGCCACGGGACAGGGAGGGACGAGCAGTACTTC | CASSHGTGRDEQYF
TRBJ1-1 | - | TRBV7-3 | few | TGTGCCAGCAGCTATTTTAAGAACACTGAAGCTTTCTTT | CASSYFKNTEAFF
TRBJ1-1 | TRBD1 | TRBV6-5 | - | TGTGCCAGTAATTGGGCGAGGACAGGGCGTATACAAGCTTTCTTT | CASNWARTGRIQAFF
TRBJ2-1 | - | TRBV5-1 | - | TGCGCCAGCAGCCTCCGGGGGGCGCCCTACAATGAGCAGTTCTTC | CASSLRGAPYNEQFF
TRBJ1-2 | TRBD1 | TRBV19 | few | TGTGCCAGTAGCGATGGACAGGGACGGATATTGGGCTACACCTTC | CASSDGQGRILGYTF
TRBJ2-3 | TRBD1 | TRBV6-1 | - | TGTGCCAGCAGTGATGGGACAGGGGACACAGATACGCAGTATTTT | CASSDGTGDTDTQYF
TRBJ2-1 | TRBD2 | TRBV5-1 | few | TGCGCCAGCAGCTTGGTGGCGGGGGGGCCTTTTGGCAATGAGCAGTTCTTC | CASSLVAGGPFGNEQFF
TRBJ1-1 | TRBD1 | TRBV7-9 | - | TGTGCCAGCAGCTTAGAGGGGGCAGGGACTGAAGCTTTCTTT | CASSLEGAGTEAFF
TRBJ2-7 | - | TRBV6-1 | - | TGTGCCAGCACACAAGGAGGACTCTCCCCTAAGGAGCAGTACTTC | CASTQGGLSPKEQYF
TRBJ2-1 | TRBD2 | TRBV27 | - | TGTGCCAGCAGTCTCCAACTCGTCGGGAGGGGTGAGCAGTTCTTC | CASSLQLVGRGEQFF
TRBJ1-1 | TRBD1 | TRBV18 | - | TGTGCCAGCTCCCCAGGACAGGGCGGGTCTGAAGCTTTCTTT | CASSPGQGGSEAFF
TRBJ2-3 | TRBD1 | TRBV11-2 | - | TGTGCCAGCAGCACGCGGACAGGAGTAATGGGCACAGATACGCAGTATTTT | CASSTRTGVMGTDTQYF
TRBJ1-2 | - | TRBV18 | - | TGTGCCAGCTCATCCCTGGGGACTGTTTATGGCTACACCTTC | CASSSLGTVYGYTF
TRBJ2-3 | TRBD2 | TRBV7-9 | - | TGTGCCAGCAGCCAAAGCGGGGGGGCCGGAGATACGCAGTATTTT | CASSQSGGAGDTQYF
TRBJ2-1 | TRBD1 | TRBV7-8 | - | TGTGCCAGCAGCTACCGGGACAGGGGGGTTTACAATGAGCAGTTCTTC | CASSYRDRGVYNEQFF
TRBJ2-7 | - | TRBV5-1 | - | TGCGCCAGCAGCTTGGAACAGGGCCTGTACGAGCAGTACTTC | CASSLEQGLYEQYF
TRBJ2-7 | TRBD1 | TRBV11-2 | - | TGTGCCAGCAGCTCCGAGGGACAGGGGTCATACGAGCAGTACTTC | CASSSEGQGSYEQYF
TRBJ2-5 | - | TRBV29-1 | few | TGCAGCGTTGAAGGTTCACACCTAGGAGAGACCCAGTACTTC | CSVEGSHLGETQYF
TRBJ2-7 | TRBD1 | TRBV5-4 | - | TGTGCCAGCAGTTACCGGGACAGGCAAGACTACGAGCAGTACTTC | CASSYRDRQDYEQYF
TRBJ1-2 | - | TRBV6-6 | - | TGTGCCAGCACGACCTTAGGGGGCTATGGCTACACCTTC | CASTTLGGYGYTF
TRBJ1-5 | - | TRBV7-9 | - | TGTGCCAGCAGCTTAGATGGCGGGGGTCATCAGCCCCAGCATTTT | CASSLDGGGHQPQHF
TRBJ1-1 | TRBD1 | TRBV5-1 | - | TGCGCCAGCAGCACCCCCGGGACAGGGATCACTGAAGCTTTCTTT | CASSTPGTGITEAFF
TRBJ2-5 | - | TRBV18 | - | TGTGCCAGCTCACCAACTGATAGCGGGACCCAGTACTTC | CASSPTDSGTQYF
TRBJ2-2 | TRBD2 | TRBV19 | - | TGTGCCAGTAGTATAAGGGGAGGGACGAACACCGGGGAGCTGTTTTTT | CASSIRGGTNTGELFF
TRBJ2-6 | TRBD1 | TRBV30 | - | TGTGCCTGGAGACCACTGGGACAGGGAACATTGGGGGCCAACGTCCTGACTTTC | CAWRPLGQGTLGANVLTF
TRBJ2-7 | TRBD1 | TRBV4-1 | - | TGCGCCAGCCAGCCCGGGACAGGGGACGAGCAGTACTTC | CASQPGTGDEQYF
TRBJ1-4 | - | TRBV5-1 | - | TGCGCCAGCAGCCGAGACAGAGCAACTAATGAAAAACTGTTTTTT | CASSRDRATNEKLFF
TRBJ2-2 | - | TRBV5-1 | - | TGCGCCAGCAGCTTGGACTTTTCGACTAACACCGGGGAGCTGTTTTTT | CASSLDFSTNTGELFF
TRBJ1-3 | TRBD1 | TRBV19 | - | TGTGCCAGTAGTGCTCTGACAGGGACTGGAAACACCATATATTTT | CASSALTGTGNTIYF
TRBJ2-1 | - | TRBV11-2 | - | TGTGCCAGCAGCTTAGGGACTCTTGGCTCCTACAATGAGCAGTTCTTC | CASSLGTLGSYNEQFF
TRBJ2-2 | TRBD1 | TRBV6-5 | - | TGTGCCAGCAGTTACCCACAGGGGTCGAACACCGGGGAGCTGTTTTTT | CASSYPQGSNTGELFF
TRBJ2-3 | TRBD2 | TRBV5-1 | - | TGCGCCAGCAGCTTCGAACTCACTAGCGGCACAGATACGCAGTATTTT | CASSFELTSGTDTQYF
TRBJ2-1 | - | TRBV11-2 | - | TGTGCCAGCAGCTTAGTTAAGGGGGTTTACAATGAGCAGTTCTTC | CASSLVKGVYNEQFF
TRBJ2-2 | - | TRBV11-3 | - | TGTGCCAGCAGCTTATCCTACACCGGGGAGCTGTTTTTT | CASSLSYTGELFF
TRBJ2-5 | - | TRBV7-2 | few | TGTGCCAGCAGCTTCCCCCTGACTAGAGCGGAGACCCAGTACTTC | CASSFPLTRAETQYF
TRBJ2-3 | TRBD2 | TRBV10-3 | - | TGTGCCATCAGTGAGGGACTAGCAGATACTACGCAGTATTTT | CAISEGLADTTQYF
TRBJ2-4 | - | TRBV10-3 | - | TGTGCCACTCAGGGGGGACCCAATAACATTCAGTACTTC | CATQGGPNNIQYF
TRBJ2-3 | - | TRBV7-3 | - | TGTGCCAGCAGCTTGGCGGGGGCCCTCCCGTGGACGCAGTATTTT | CASSLAGALPWTQYF